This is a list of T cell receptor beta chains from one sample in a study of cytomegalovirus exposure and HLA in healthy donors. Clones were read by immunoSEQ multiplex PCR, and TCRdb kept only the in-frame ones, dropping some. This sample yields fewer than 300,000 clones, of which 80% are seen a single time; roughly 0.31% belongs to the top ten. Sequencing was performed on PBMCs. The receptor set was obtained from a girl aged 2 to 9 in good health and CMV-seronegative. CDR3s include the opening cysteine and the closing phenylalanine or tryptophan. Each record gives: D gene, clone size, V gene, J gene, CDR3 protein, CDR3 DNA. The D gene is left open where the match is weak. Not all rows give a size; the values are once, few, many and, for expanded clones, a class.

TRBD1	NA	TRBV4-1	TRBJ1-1	CASSQNPGQVEAFF	TGCGCCAGCAGCCAGAATCCGGGACAGGTTGAAGCTTTCTTT
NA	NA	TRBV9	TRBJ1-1	CASSAREGYTEAFF	TGTGCCAGCAGCGCCAGGGAAGGGTACACTGAAGCTTTCTTT
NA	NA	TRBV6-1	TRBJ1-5	CASSEAITGYNQPQHF	TGTGCCAGCAGTGAAGCGATTACAGGGTACAATCAGCCCCAGCATTTT
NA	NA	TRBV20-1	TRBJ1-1	CSARLQREAFF	TGCAGTGCTAGATTACAGCGGGAAGCTTTCTTT
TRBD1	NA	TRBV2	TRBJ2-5	CASRNRDRGQTQYF	TGTGCCAGCAGAAACCGGGACAGGGGTCAGACCCAGTACTTC
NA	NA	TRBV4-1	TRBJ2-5	CASSSPGGSGQETQYF	TGCGCCAGCAGCTCCCCCGGCGGTAGCGGTCAAGAGACCCAGTACTTC
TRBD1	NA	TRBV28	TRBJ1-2	CASSLSGTGYGYTF	TGTGCCAGCAGTCTTTCCGGGACAGGGTATGGCTACACCTTC
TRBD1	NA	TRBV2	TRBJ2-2	CASRRTGGLAGELFF	TGTGCCAGCAGGCGGACAGGGGGCTTGGCCGGGGAGCTGTTTTTT
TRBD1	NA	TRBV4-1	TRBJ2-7	CASSQGQGFYEQYF	TGCGCCAGCAGCCAGGGACAGGGGTTCTACGAGCAGTACTTC
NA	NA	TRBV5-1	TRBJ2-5	CASSGEGVFFRETQYF	TGCGCCAGCAGCGGTGAGGGGGTTTTCTTCCGGGAGACCCAGTACTTC
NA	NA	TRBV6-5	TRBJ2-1	CASSYYGGNEQFF	TGTGCCAGCAGTTACTACGGGGGAAACGAGCAGTTCTTC
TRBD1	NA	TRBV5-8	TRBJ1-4	CASSLVVLRGPNEKLFF	TGTGCCAGCAGCTTGGTGGTCCTCAGGGGGCCTAATGAAAAACTGTTTTTT
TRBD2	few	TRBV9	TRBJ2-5	CASSVDGGARETQYF	TGTGCCAGCAGCGTAGACGGGGGGGCCAGAGAGACCCAGTACTTC
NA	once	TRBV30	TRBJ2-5	CAWSPNMETQYF	TGTGCCTGGAGTCCCAACATGGAGACCCAGTACTTC
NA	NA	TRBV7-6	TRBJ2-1	CASSLQSARDNEQFF	TGTGCCAGCAGCCTTCAATCCGCTCGCGACAATGAGCAGTTCTTC
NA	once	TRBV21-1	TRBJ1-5	CASSKGAAGNQPQHF	TGTGCCAGCAGCAAAGGAGCGGCTGGCAATCAGCCCCAGCATTTT
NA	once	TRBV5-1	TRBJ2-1	CASAVGVSYNEQFF	TGCGCCAGCGCCGTCGGGGTCTCCTACAATGAGCAGTTCTTC
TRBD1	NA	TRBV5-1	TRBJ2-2	CASSSGDRGQVGELFF	TGCGCCAGCAGCTCGGGGGACAGGGGGCAAGTCGGGGAGCTGTTTTTT
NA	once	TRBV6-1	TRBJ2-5	CASTLPAEGGETQYF	TGTGCCAGCACCCTCCCAGCGGAGGGGGGGGAGACCCAGTACTTC
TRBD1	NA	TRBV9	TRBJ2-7	CASSPRQGAVYEQYF	TGTGCCAGCAGCCCACGACAGGGGGCTGTTTACGAGCAGTACTTC
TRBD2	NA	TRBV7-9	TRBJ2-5	CASSQGTSGQETQYF	TGTGCCAGCAGCCAAGGGACTAGCGGACAGGAGACCCAGTACTTC
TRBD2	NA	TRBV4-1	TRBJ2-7	CASSQPTSGSSYEQYF	TGCGCCAGCAGCCAGCCGACTAGCGGGAGTTCCTACGAGCAGTACTTC
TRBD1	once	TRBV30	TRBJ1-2	CAWVRGQGGMVNYGYTF	TGTGCCTGGGTCCGCGGACAGGGGGGGATGGTTAACTATGGCTACACCTTC
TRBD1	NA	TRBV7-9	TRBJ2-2	CASSFGGTDANTGELFF	TGTGCCAGCAGCTTCGGTGGGACAGATGCGAACACCGGGGAGCTGTTTTTT
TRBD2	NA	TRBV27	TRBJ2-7	CASNPRASGDEQYF	TGTGCCAGCAACCCCCGGGCTAGCGGCGACGAGCAGTACTTC
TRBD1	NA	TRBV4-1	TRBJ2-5	CASSQTLQGRGETQYF	TGCGCCAGCAGCCAGACCTTACAGGGGAGAGGAGAGACCCAGTACTTC
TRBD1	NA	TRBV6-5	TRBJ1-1	CASSYRQGSHISEAFF	TGTGCCAGCAGTTACCGACAGGGCTCTCATATTTCTGAAGCTTTCTTT
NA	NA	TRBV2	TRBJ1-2	CASNNLGAGYGYTF	TGTGCCAGCAACAACCTAGGCGCTGGCTATGGCTACACCTTC
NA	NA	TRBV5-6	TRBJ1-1	CASSLLGMNTEAFF	TGTGCCAGCAGCTTGCTCGGGATGAACACTGAAGCTTTCTTT
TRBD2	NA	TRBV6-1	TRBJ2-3	CASSLAGGRDTQYF	TGTGCCAGCAGCTTAGCGGGGGGGCGAGATACGCAGTATTTT
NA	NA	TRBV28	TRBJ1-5	CASSSVGRFVHF	TGTGCCAGCAGCTCCGTGGGCCGTTTTGTGCATTTT
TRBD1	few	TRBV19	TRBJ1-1	CASSSQGLRDAEAFF	TGTGCCAGTAGTTCACAGGGGCTGAGGGACGCTGAAGCTTTCTTT
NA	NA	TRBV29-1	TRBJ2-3	CSVEDPGWRDTQYF	TGCAGCGTTGAAGATCCCGGGTGGAGGGATACGCAGTATTTT
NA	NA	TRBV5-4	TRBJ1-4	CASSLGGDSEKLFF	TGTGCCAGCAGCTTGGGGGGGGATAGTGAAAAACTGTTTTTT
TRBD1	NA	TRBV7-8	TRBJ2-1	CASSLTSSGTGYNEQFF	TGTGCCAGCAGCTTAACATCATCCGGGACAGGCTACAATGAGCAGTTCTTC
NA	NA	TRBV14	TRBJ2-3	CASSQQYAFSSTDTQYF	TGTGCCAGCAGCCAACAATACGCTTTTAGTAGCACAGATACGCAGTATTTT
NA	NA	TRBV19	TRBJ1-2	CASSIGGGALRGYTF	TGTGCCAGTAGTATAGGCGGTGGAGCGTTGCGTGGCTACACCTTC
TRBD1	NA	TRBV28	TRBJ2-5	CASSLNRGGETQYF	TGTGCCAGCAGTTTAAACAGGGGCGGGGAGACCCAGTACTTC
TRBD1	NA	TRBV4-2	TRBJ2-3	CASQGEGRTGIQDTQYF	TGTGCCAGCCAGGGTGAGGGTCGGACAGGGATACAAGATACGCAGTATTTT
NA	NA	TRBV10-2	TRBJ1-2	CASSDGDRTLYGYTF	TGCGCCAGCAGTGACGGAGACAGGACTCTCTATGGCTACACCTTC
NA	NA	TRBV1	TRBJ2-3	CTSSQGLGSTDTQYF	TGCACCAGCAGCCAAGGACTAGGGAGCACAGATACGCAGTATTTT
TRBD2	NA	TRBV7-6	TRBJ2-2	CASSSGGPTNTGELFF	TGTGCCAGCAGCTCGGGGGGACCTACGAACACCGGGGAGCTGTTTTTT